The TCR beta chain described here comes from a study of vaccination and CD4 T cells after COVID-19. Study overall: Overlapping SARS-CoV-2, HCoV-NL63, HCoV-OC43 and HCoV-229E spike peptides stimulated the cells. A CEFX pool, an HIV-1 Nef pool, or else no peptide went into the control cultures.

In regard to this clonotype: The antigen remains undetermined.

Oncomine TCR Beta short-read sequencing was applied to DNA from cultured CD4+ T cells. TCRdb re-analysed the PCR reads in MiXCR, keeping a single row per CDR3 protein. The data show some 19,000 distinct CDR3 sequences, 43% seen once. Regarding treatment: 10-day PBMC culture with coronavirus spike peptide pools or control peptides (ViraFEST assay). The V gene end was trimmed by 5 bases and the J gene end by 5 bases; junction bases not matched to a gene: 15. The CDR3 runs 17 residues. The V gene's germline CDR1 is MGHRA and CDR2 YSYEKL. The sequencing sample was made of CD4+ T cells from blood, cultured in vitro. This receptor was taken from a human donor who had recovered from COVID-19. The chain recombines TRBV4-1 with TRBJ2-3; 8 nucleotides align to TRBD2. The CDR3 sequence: CASSSYSGARGGDTQYF. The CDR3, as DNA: TGCGCCAGCAGCAGCTATAGCGGGGCAAGGGGTGGAGATACGCAGTATTTT.